These 27 T cell receptor beta chains originate from one sample sequenced in a study of blood T cell repertoires in COVID-19. The protocol was immunoSEQ multiplex PCR, while the TCRdb copy is restricted to in-frame clones and leaves out a portion. Here the sample spans roughly 98,000 clones, approximately 92% being singletons. The sample was peripheral blood. The receptors were gathered from a woman aged 60 to 75 with active COVID-19.

CDR3 nucleotides: TGTGCCAGAAGCCCTCTGGCGGGAGGGCCGAGAGAGCAGTTCTTC. Protein sequence: CARSPLAGGPREQFF. This rearrangement joins TRBV5-3 to TRBJ2-1, with TRBD2 matching 9 bases. Being an ORF, TRBV5-3 has a function that is uncertain. This CDR3 has 15 amino acids. Unmatched junction bases numbered 12, after V lost 4 bases and J lost 10 bases.

This clone was recorded only once. This chain joins TRBV10-2 and TRBJ1-1; D is perhaps TRBD1 (5 bases). CDR3 length: 14 amino acids. V was cut by 5 bases and J by 2 bases, with 12 bases left in between. Germline V gene lookup returns CDR1 WSHSY and CDR2 SAAADI. The CDR3 spells CASSLTGDNTEAFF. The CDR3 bases are TGCGCCAGCAGTCTAACAGGTGATAACACTGAAGCTTTCTTT.

This clone has only a few counts. The chain couples TRBV28 to TRBJ1-5; D is unresolved. The CDR3 is made up of 14 amino acids. V lost 5 bases and J 0 bases, leaving 8 bases between the germline ends. The V gene's germline CDR1 is MDHEN and CDR2 SYDVKM. The CDR3: CASSPPYSNQPQHF. CDR3 sequence (DNA): TGTGCCAGCAGTCCGCCCTATAGCAATCAGCCCCAGCATTTT.

The V and J genes are TRBV7-3 and TRBJ2-2; tentative D call: TRBD2 (7 bases). The CDR3 is 16 residues long. Germline V gene lookup returns CDR1 SGHTA and CDR2 FQGTGA. The germline V and J ends were trimmed by 5 bases and 4 bases, with 17 bases remaining between them. CDR3 loop: CASSLLRGASTGELFF. The CDR3 DNA reads TGTGCCAGCAGCCTCCTTCGGGGGGCCAGCACCGGGGAGCTGTTTTTT.

This rearrangement joins TRBV24-1 to TRBJ2-1; D perhaps matches TRBD2 (6 bases). This CDR3 has 14 amino acids. The V gene's germline CDR1 is KGHDR and CDR2 SFDVKD. Between the trimmed V and J ends, which lost 1 base and 14 bases, there was a span of 17 bases. CDR3 sequence: CATSDLPTRNKKFF. CDR3 bases: TGTGCCACCAGTGATTTACCGACTAGAAATAAGAAGTTCTTC.

This clone was counted only a few times. J is TRBJ2-7 and V is TRBV19; 15 positions match TRBD2. The CDR3 loop spans 16 amino acids. Germline CDR1 and CDR2: LNHDA and SQIVND (reference sequence). The V segment lost 3 bases and the J segment 7 bases; nucleotides outside the gene matches: 7. The CDR3 bases are TGTGCCAGTAGTATGGGACTAGCGGGGGGCCTACGAGAGCAGTACTTC. It specifies CASSMGLAGGLREQYF. The whole variable domain, filled in from reference TRBV19 and TRBJ2-7, reads DGGITQSPKYLFRKEGQNVTLSCEQNLNHDAMYWYRQDPGQGLRLIYYSQIVNDFQKGDIAEGYSVSREKKESFPLTVTSAQKNPTAFYLCASSMGLAGGLREQYFGPGTRLTVT.

The rearrangement links TRBV27 to TRBJ2-1; no firm D call. Germline-derived CDR1 and CDR2 are MNHEY and SMNVEV (reference sequence). V lost 3 bases to trimming and J lost 8 bases, with 20 bases between them. There are 16 residues in the CDR3. The DNA of the CDR3 is TGTGCCAGCAGTTTCTCCCCGGTCCCTTCCCGGTATGAGCAGTTCTTC. This gives the protein CASSFSPVPSRYEQFF.

The chain joins TRBV6-5 to TRBJ2-1; the D is unclear. The germline V gene has CDR1 MNHEY and CDR2 SVGAGI. The CDR3 length is 13 residues. V lost 8 bases to trimming and J lost 8 bases, with 16 bases between them. The chain's CDR3 is CASLPGLGDEQFF. The DNA for the CDR3 is TGTGCCAGCCTCCCCGGATTGGGCGATGAGCAGTTCTTC.

The chain is built from TRBV30 and TRBJ2-2; possibly TRBD2 for D (5 bases). V was shortened by 4 bases and J by 2 bases, with 20 bases between the two germline ends. The length of the CDR3 is 17 residues. Germline CDR1 reads GTSNPN; CDR2 reads SVGIG (reference sequence). The CDR3 sequence is CAWTHRLSSLNTGELFF. The CDR3 bases are TGTGCCTGGACCCATAGACTATCTAGCCTTAACACCGGGGAGCTGTTTTTT.

V and J are TRBV7-8 and TRBJ1-5, with a tentative D call TRBD1 (5 bases). The length of the CDR3 is 16 residues. Germline V gives CDR1 SGHVS, CDR2 FQNEAQ. The V gene lost 3 bases and the J gene lost 4 bases, with 16 bases spanning the gap. Here the CDR3 reads CASSFQTQGVNQPQHF. CDR3 bases: TGTGCCAGCAGCTTCCAGACCCAAGGGGTTAATCAGCCCCAGCATTTT.

The rearrangement links TRBV30 to TRBJ1-5; no definite D call. CDR1 is GTSNPN and CDR2 is SVGIG in the germline V gene (reference sequence). The CDR3 length is 12 residues. The V end lost 3 bases, the J end lost 5 bases, and 8 bases lay between the germline ends. The CDR3 nucleotides are TGTGCCTGGAGGTACGGGGATCAGCCCCAGCATTTT. Its translation is CAWRYGDQPQHF. Together with reference TRBV30 and TRBJ1-5, the CDR3 gives the full variable domain: SQTIHQWPATLVQPVGSPLSLECTVEGTSNPNLYWYRQAAGRGLQLLFYSVGIGQISSEVPQNLSASRPQDRQFILSSKKLLLSDSGFYLCAWRYGDQPQHFGDGTRLSIL.

The gene calls are TRBV12-3 or TRBV12-4 and TRBJ1-1, with TRBD1 matching 9 bases. The CDR3 sequence is 13 residues long. V shed 4 bases and J 7 bases; nucleotides not matched to a gene: 4. The DNA for the CDR3 is TGTGCCAGCAGTTCGGGACAGGGATTTGAAGCTTTCTTT. Its translation is CASSSGQGFEAFF.

The table lists this clone with a few counts. The V and J genes are TRBV12-5 and TRBJ1-5; 7 bases line up with TRBD1. The J segment lost 1 base and the V segment lost 6 bases, leaving 6 bases of the junction unmatched. This CDR3 is 15 amino acids long. Germline CDR1 reads LGHNT; CDR2 reads FRNRAP. CDR3 coding DNA: TGTGCTAGTGGCTGGACAGGACCAAGCAATCAGCCCCAGCATTTT. Its protein product is CASGWTGPSNQPQHF.

This clone was seen a handful of times. Other DNA sequences in the sample encode the same CDR3. This sequence joins TRBV27 and TRBJ2-7, with D perhaps matching TRBD2 (6 bases). V was clipped by 5 bases and J by 3 bases, with 17 bases between them. CDR1 MNHEY and CDR2 SMNVEV come from the germline V gene (reference sequence). CDR3 length: 15 amino acids. CDR3: CASSDSGGWGYEQYF. CDR3 nucleotide sequence: TGTGCCAGCAGTGATAGCGGAGGGTGGGGCTACGAGCAGTACTTC.

V gene TRBV28 combines with J gene TRBJ2-7; 8 bases match TRBD1. This CDR3 is 12 amino acids long. V was clipped by 7 bases and J by 5 bases; unmatched bases: 4. The germline CDR1 and CDR2 sequences are MDHEN and SYDVKM. The CDR3: CASKTTGDEQYF. CDR3 DNA sequence: TGTGCCAGCAAAACGACAGGGGACGAGCAGTACTTC.

The gene calls are TRBV19 and TRBJ1-5; possibly TRBD1 for D (5 bases). This CDR3 has 13 amino acids. The V end lost 7 bases, the J end lost 4 bases, and 11 bases lay between the germline ends. Germline CDR1 reads LNHDA; CDR2 reads SQIVND (reference sequence). CDR3 residues: CASNMGGNQPQHF. CDR3 bases: TGTGCCAGTAACATGGGGGGGAATCAGCCCCAGCATTTT. The full variable domain, rest sourced from reference TRBV19 and TRBJ1-5, is DGGITQSPKYLFRKEGQNVTLSCEQNLNHDAMYWYRQDPGQGLRLIYYSQIVNDFQKGDIAEGYSVSREKKESFPLTVTSAQKNPTAFYLCASNMGGNQPQHFGDGTRLSIL.

The rearrangement uses TRBV5-6 and TRBJ2-3; no clear D gene. The germline V and J ends were trimmed by 5 bases and 0 bases, with 10 bases remaining between them. CDR3 length: 14 residues. Per the germline V gene, CDR1 is SGHDT and CDR2 is YYEEEE. This CDR3 is CASRLAPSTDTQYF. The DNA of the CDR3 is TGTGCCAGCAGGTTAGCCCCTAGCACAGATACGCAGTATTTT.

The V call is TRBV15, the J call TRBJ2-7, with 14 bases aligning to TRBD2. The CDR3 runs to 20 residues. Germline V lookup: CDR1 LNHNV, CDR2 YYDKDF (reference sequence). Unmatched junction bases numbered 11, after V lost 1 base and J lost 0 bases. As DNA, the CDR3 is TGTGCCACCAGCAGAGTCCGACCGGGACTAGCGGGGGCAATCTCCTACGAGCAGTACTTC. It translates to CATSRVRPGLAGAISYEQYF.

The V gene is TRBV5-4, the J gene TRBJ2-7; TRBD2 matches at 9 bases. Losses at the gene ends were 4 bases for V and 3 bases for J; bases not matched to a gene: 5. Germline V CDR1 and CDR2: SGHNT, YYREEE (reference sequence). The CDR3 length is 14 residues. In nucleotides, the CDR3 is TGTGCCAGCAGCCCTAGCGGGACATACTACGAGCAGTACTTC. Amino acids: CASSPSGTYYEQYF.

This clone occurred a few times. This sequence joins TRBV28 and TRBJ1-4; 8 nucleotides match TRBD1. Per the germline V gene, CDR1 is MDHEN and CDR2 is SYDVKM. V shed 6 bases, J shed 7 bases, and the junction held 10 bases outside the gene matches. This CDR3 is built from 15 residues. In DNA form, the CDR3 reads TGTGCCAGCAGGACCGAGGACAGGGTCGGTGAAAAACTGTTTTTT. Translated: CASRTEDRVGEKLFF.

This chain uses TRBV19 with TRBJ1-1; D remains unclear. The germline CDR1 and CDR2 sequences are LNHDA and SQIVND (reference sequence). Trimming took off 10 bases at V and 0 bases at J, with 12 bases between the two ends. The CDR3 loop spans 13 amino acids. The CDR3 is CATLSLVNTEAFF. The DNA of the CDR3 is TGTGCCACGTTAAGCCTGGTGAACACTGAAGCTTTCTTT.

The chain uses TRBV6-1 and TRBJ1-2; maybe TRBD1 (5 bases). Looked up from germline, CDR1 is MNHNS and CDR2 is SASEGT. V was trimmed by 2 bases and J by 5 bases, leaving 12 bases between them. The CDR3 extends over 14 amino acids. CDR3 sequence: CASSEIRGEYGYTF. The CDR3 bases are TGTGCCAGCAGTGAAATAAGGGGCGAATATGGCTACACCTTC.

The V and J genes are TRBV7-9 and TRBJ1-6, with TRBD1 matching 9 bases. This CDR3 is 17 amino acids long. V dropped 5 bases and J dropped 1; count of bases not matched to a gene: 6. Germline CDR1 reads SEHNR; CDR2 reads FQNEAQ (reference sequence). CDR3 in amino acids: CASSATGGESYNSPLHF. Here the CDR3 DNA reads TGTGCCAGCAGCGCAACAGGGGGCGAGTCCTATAATTCACCCCTCCACTTT.

The chain links TRBV4-2 to TRBJ1-6; no definite D call. Deletions cut 0 bases from V and 8 bases from J, with 5 bases between. The CDR3 contains 13 residues. Germline V gene lookup returns CDR1 LGHNA and CDR2 YNFKEQ. The CDR3 region is CASSQDGHSPLHF. In nucleotides, the CDR3 is TGTGCCAGCAGCCAAGATGGGCATTCACCCCTCCACTTT.

The chain links TRBV11-2 to TRBJ2-7, with 10 bases lining up with TRBD2. The V gene's germline CDR1 is SGHAT and CDR2 FQNNGV. The CDR3 extends over 18 amino acids. V gave up 4 bases and J gave up 1 base; unmatched junction bases: 13. CDR3 loop: CASSYEVGGLAHSYEQYF. In DNA form, the CDR3 reads TGTGCCAGCAGCTATGAGGTTGGGGGACTAGCGCATTCCTACGAGCAGTACTTC.

V and J are TRBV19 and TRBJ1-6; D unresolved. The germline gives CDR1 LNHDA, CDR2 SQIVND (reference sequence). The CDR3 consists of 15 residues. V was cut by 5 bases and J by 0 bases, with 8 bases left in between. CDR3 sequence reads: CASSPAGSYNSPLHF. CDR3 DNA sequence: TGTGCCAGTAGTCCCGCCGGCTCCTATAATTCACCCCTCCACTTT.

The chain couples TRBV7-7 to TRBJ2-1; D possibly corresponds to TRBD2 (5 bases). Per the germline V gene, CDR1 is SSHAT and CDR2 is FNYEAQ (reference sequence). This CDR3 spans 17 amino acids. The V end lost 5 bases, the J end lost 2 bases, and 19 bases lay between the germline ends. In DNA form, the CDR3 reads TGTGCCAGCAGCCCGTTGTCTAGCCGGGGTCCCTACAATGAGCAGTTCTTC. It encodes CASSPLSSRGPYNEQFF.